This T cell receptor (beta chain) was obtained from a study of blood T cell repertoires in COVID-19. About the research overall: Whether acute or convalescent, the COVID-19 samples came from the United States, Italy and Spain.

The CDR3 sequence is 14 residues long. The V gene's germline CDR1 is MNHEY and CDR2 SVGAGI. The trim removed 6 bases at V and 5 bases at J, leaving 7 bases unmatched. Sequenced by immunoSEQ multiplex PCR; TCRdb stores in-frame clones only, minus some. Here the sample spans about 160,000 clones, around 80% being singletons. The receptor was derived from a woman at least 80 years old with acute or convalescent COVID-19. Sequencing was carried out using peripheral blood. This sequence joins TRBV6-5 and TRBJ2-1; 7 bases align to TRBD2. The CDR3 DNA reads as TGTGCCAGCAGCCGGGGGAGGGCCCACAATGAGCAGTTCTTC. This translates into CASSRGRAHNEQFF.